Below are 26 T cell receptor beta chains sequenced from a single sample in a study of blood T cell repertoires in COVID-19. TCRdb's table, derived via immunoSEQ multiplex PCR, lists solely in-frame clones and lacks some. The data show hundreds of thousands of clones, roughly 84% seen once. Input material: peripheral blood. All receptors come from a man aged 40-55 years with acute or convalescent COVID-19.

The chain combines TRBV27 with TRBJ2-2, with 12 positions matching TRBD1. The CDR3 covers 14 residues. CDR1 is MNHEY and CDR2 is SMNVEV in the germline V gene (reference sequence). Losses at the gene ends were 7 bases for V and 7 bases for J; bases not matched to a gene: 4. DNA of the CDR3: TGTGCCAGCAAAGGGACAGGGGGCGTCGGGGAGCTGTTTTTT. This encodes CASKGTGGVGELFF.

This sequence joins TRBV7-2 and TRBJ2-7; D might be TRBD2 (6 bases). V was shortened by 1 base and J by 6 bases, with 13 bases between the two germline ends. Germline V lookup: CDR1 SGHTA, CDR2 FQGNSA. The CDR3 has 14 residues. CDR3 coding DNA: TGTGCCAGCAGCTTAGGCCCGGGACTGCGCGAGCAGTACTTC. Residues: CASSLGPGLREQYF.

Only a few counts were recorded for this clone. This chain links TRBV7-2 with TRBJ2-7; no firm D call. Trimming shortened V by 3 bases and J by 0 bases, and 9 bases separated the two germline ends. CDR3 length equals 14 residues. Per germline, CDR1 SGHTA and CDR2 FQGNSA. The CDR3 sequence: CASSFARSSYEQYF. CDR3 DNA: TGTGCCAGCAGCTTTGCCCGGAGCTCCTACGAGCAGTACTTC.

The chain combines TRBV19 with TRBJ1-5, with D unresolved. CDR1 and CDR2 (germline): LNHDA, SQIVND (reference sequence). This CDR3 comprises 13 residues. V shed 5 bases and J shed 4 bases, with 9 bases lying between them. Here the CDR3 reads CASSAVLNQPQHF. CDR3 coding DNA: TGTGCCAGTAGTGCAGTTCTGAATCAGCCCCAGCATTTT.

The CDR3 bases are TGCGCCAGCAGCTTTAGGGTACGGGAGGGCTCGGAGACCCAGTACTTC. It translates to CASSFRVREGSETQYF. V and J are TRBV5-1 and TRBJ2-5; 8 nucleotides agree with TRBD2. The germline CDR1 and CDR2 sequences are SGHRS and YFSETQ. After removal of 2 bases from V and 5 bases from J, the junction contained 11 bases not matched to a gene. The CDR3 sequence is 16 residues long.

The rearrangement links TRBV12-5 to TRBJ1-2; D remains ambiguous. CDR3 size: 13 residues. The germline gives CDR1 LGHNT, CDR2 FRNRAP. Between the trimmed V and J ends, which lost 0 bases and 5 bases, there was a span of 7 bases. The CDR3 DNA sequence: TGTGCTAGTGGTTTGGTAGAGGGTTATGGCTACACCTTC. This sequence encodes CASGLVEGYGYTF.

The V and J genes are TRBV4-3 and TRBJ1-6; 8 bases match TRBD1. Losses at the gene ends were 4 bases for V and 7 bases for J; bases not matched to a gene: 3. CDR1 is LGHNA and CDR2 is YSLEER in the germline V gene. This CDR3 spans 14 amino acids. Here the CDR3 reads CASSPGTGNSPLHF. Written as DNA, the CDR3 is TGCGCCAGCAGCCCCGGGACAGGAAATTCACCCCTCCACTTT.

A few counts support this clone. The chain links TRBV4-2 to TRBJ2-7, with 11 bases aligning to TRBD2. V was pared by 2 bases and J by 2 bases, with 2 bases of the junction left unmatched. The CDR3 covers 15 residues. The V gene's germline CDR1 is LGHNA and CDR2 YNFKEQ. Here the CDR3 DNA reads TGTGCCAGCAGCCAACAACTAGCGGGAGCCTACGAGCAGTACTTC. Translation gives CASSQQLAGAYEQYF.

This clone was picked up many times. This rearrangement joins TRBV5-1 to TRBJ2-1, with 13 positions matching TRBD2. Germline CDR1 reads SGHRS; CDR2 reads YFSETQ. This CDR3 is 18 amino acids long. Germline trimming cut 4 bases from V and 6 bases from J; bases unmatched to any gene: 13. The DNA for the CDR3 is TGCGCCAGCAGCCCTAGGACTAGCGGGAGTACCCTCCGCAATGAGCAGTTCTTC. Its translation: CASSPRTSGSTLRNEQFF.

The chain employs TRBV2 and TRBJ1-4; 7 bases match TRBD1. The ends lost 7 bases at V and 2 bases at J; junction bases unmatched: 1. The CDR3 has 13 residues. Per germline, CDR1 SNHLY and CDR2 FYNNEI. CDR3 region: CASTRGTNEKLFF. In DNA form, the CDR3 reads TGTGCCAGCACCAGGGGGACTAATGAAAAACTGTTTTTT.

The chain employs TRBV5-6 and TRBJ2-3, with D possibly matching TRBD1 (7 bases). The CDR3 extends over 17 amino acids. Germline V gives CDR1 SGHDT, CDR2 YYEEEE. Trimming stripped 0 bases from V and 5 bases from J, with 19 bases between. The CDR3 region is CASSLGETGRFGDTQYF. Here the CDR3 DNA reads TGTGCCAGCAGCTTGGGGGAGACAGGGAGGTTTGGAGATACGCAGTATTTT.

The J gene is TRBJ2-1, the V gene TRBV21-1; the table assigns TRBD2, which was not confirmed against the DNA. TRBV21-1 is listed as a pseudogene. CDR3 size: 14 residues. The CDR3: CASILKNSYNEQFF. CDR3 nucleotide sequence: TGTGCCAGCATCCTAAAAAACTCCTACAATGAGCAGTTCTTC.

This chain links TRBV29-1 with TRBJ1-2; a weak D match, TRBD1 (5 bases). V lost 4 bases, J lost 1 base, and 10 bases lay in between. This CDR3 region has 13 residues. From germline, CDR1 is SQVTM and CDR2 ANQGSEA. Written as DNA, the CDR3 is TGCAGCGTTGGGGCAGGGTATAACTATGGCTACACCTTC. Translating it yields CSVGAGYNYGYTF.

J is TRBJ2-5 and V is TRBV5-1, with D perhaps TRBD2 (5 bases). Per germline, CDR1 SGHRS and CDR2 YFSETQ. The CDR3 has 13 amino acids. The V gene lost 2 bases and the J gene lost 5 bases, with 10 bases spanning the gap. CDR3 DNA: TGCGCCAGCAGCTTAGAGGGTTTGGAGACCCAGTACTTC. The encoded protein is CASSLEGLETQYF. Complete variable domain (other parts from reference TRBV5-1 and TRBJ2-5): KAGVTQTPRYLIKTRGQQVTLSCSPISGHRSVSWYQQTPGQGLQFLFEYFSETQRNKGNFPGRFSGRQFSNSRSEMNVSTLELGDSALYLCASSLEGLETQYFGPGTRLLVL.

The sample holds one count of this clone. The chain uses TRBV30 and TRBJ2-1, with 11 positions matching TRBD2. V trimming: 3 bases; J trimming: 3 bases; junction bases outside the gene matches: 4. Germline V lookup: CDR1 GTSNPN, CDR2 SVGIG (reference sequence). The CDR3 contains 15 residues. The CDR3 sequence is CAWRQTSGIYNEQFF. The CDR3 nucleotides read TGTGCCTGGAGACAGACTAGCGGGATCTACAATGAGCAGTTCTTC.

The chain has TRBV13 and TRBJ2-7; maybe TRBD2 (6 bases). From germline, CDR1 is PRHDT and CDR2 FYEKMQ (reference sequence). This CDR3 region has 18 residues. The germline V and J ends were trimmed by 4 bases and 4 bases, with 26 bases remaining between them. CDR3 bases: TGTGCCAGCAGCTCGTTCTCGACTAGGGGCCTCCGGGGGTACGAGCAGTACTTC. Protein sequence: CASSSFSTRGLRGYEQYF.

The rearrangement links TRBV7-6 to TRBJ2-3; TRBD1 aligns across 8 bases. Germline values: CDR1 SGHVS, CDR2 FNYEAQ. The CDR3 extends over 14 amino acids. V was pared by 5 bases and J by 2 bases, with 3 bases of the junction left unmatched. CDR3 nucleotide sequence: TGTGCCAGCAGCCGGACAGGGTTCACAGATACGCAGTATTTT. It encodes CASSRTGFTDTQYF.

The chain links TRBV9 to TRBJ2-6, with TRBD1 identical over 8 bases. Germline V gene sequence: CDR1 SGDLS, CDR2 YYNGEE. V was clipped by 3 bases and J by 0 bases; unmatched bases: 14. The CDR3 extends over 20 amino acids. CDR3 loop: CASSARDRSSPLSGANVLTF. The CDR3 DNA reads as TGTGCCAGCAGCGCCCGGGACAGGAGCTCCCCCCTCTCTGGGGCCAACGTCCTGACTTTC.

This rearrangement joins TRBV11-2 to TRBJ2-1; D is possibly TRBD1 (6 bases). Trimming stripped 1 base from V and 5 bases from J, with 9 bases between. The germline gives CDR1 SGHAT, CDR2 FQNNGV. The CDR3 length is 14 residues. The CDR3 nucleotides read TGTGCCAGCAGCTTAGCAGGGGTAGACAATGAGCAGTTCTTC. This gives the protein CASSLAGVDNEQFF.

The chain is built from TRBV6-5 and TRBJ1-1; 7 bases match TRBD1. The ends lost 6 bases at V and 2 bases at J; junction bases unmatched: 9. This CDR3 region has 15 residues. Germline values: CDR1 MNHEY, CDR2 SVGAGI. CDR3 bases: TGTGCCAGCAGGACAGGGCGATTACAAAACACTGAAGCTTTCTTT. Its translation: CASRTGRLQNTEAFF.

The chain recombines TRBV11-1 with TRBJ2-1; TRBD2 agrees at 10 bases. Germline CDR1 reads SGHAT; CDR2 reads FQDESV (reference sequence). V shed 4 bases and J 4 bases; nucleotides not matched to a gene: 7. This CDR3 has 16 amino acids. The CDR3 DNA follows: TGTGCCAGCAGCTGGACCGGGACTAGCGCTTACAATGAGCAGTTCTTC. Amino acid sequence: CASSWTGTSAYNEQFF.

The V and J genes are TRBV10-3 and TRBJ2-3; 7 positions agree with TRBD2. This CDR3 region has 16 residues. Germline V gives CDR1 ENHRY, CDR2 SYGVKD. Losses at the gene ends were 3 bases for V and 2 bases for J; bases not matched to a gene: 8. The CDR3 here is CAISESTSSPTDTQYF. DNA for the CDR3: TGTGCCATCAGTGAATCGACTAGCAGCCCCACAGATACGCAGTATTTT.

This clone was observed a single time. This chain uses TRBV27 with TRBJ2-7, with D possibly being TRBD2 (7 bases). CDR3 length: 20 residues. V was shortened by 3 bases and J by 2 bases, with 29 bases between the two germline ends. CDR1 is MNHEY, CDR2 SMNVEV, per germline (reference sequence). The CDR3 coding sequence is TGTGCCAGCAGTTTGAGGCGCCCAACGGCGAGGGGGGGTCTAGCCTACGAGCAGTACTTC. Encoded protein: CASSLRRPTARGGLAYEQYF.

The V and J genes are TRBV5-6 and TRBJ1-6, with a tentative D call TRBD1 (6 bases). The CDR3 runs 14 residues. Germline V lookup: CDR1 SGHDT, CDR2 YYEEEE. V dropped 3 bases and J dropped 5 bases, with 9 bases sitting between them. The CDR3 nucleotides are TGTGCCAGCAGCTCGGACAGTAATAATTCACCCCTCCACTTT. It codes for CASSSDSNNSPLHF. The full variable domain, its missing parts supplied by reference TRBV5-6 and TRBJ1-6, is DAGVTQSPTHLIKTRGQQVTLRCSPKSGHDTVSWYQQALGQGPQFIFQYYEEEERQRGNFPDRFSGHQFPNYSSELNVNALLLGDSALYLCASSSDSNNSPLHFGNGTRLTVT.

The V call is TRBV4-1, the J call TRBJ1-5; TRBD1 might be the D (5 bases). V lost 4 bases and J 4 bases, leaving 17 bases between the germline ends. Germline CDR1 reads MGHRA; CDR2 reads YSYEKL. The CDR3 consists of 16 residues. The CDR3 sequence is CASSPAVGRENQPQHF. The CDR3 nucleotides are TGCGCCAGCAGCCCCGCTGTGGGCAGGGAAAATCAGCCCCAGCATTTT.

This clone was detected a few times. The chain joins TRBV6-5 to TRBJ2-7; 7 bases agree with TRBD1. The CDR3 loop spans 14 amino acids. Germline assignment: CDR1 MNHEY and CDR2 SVGAGI. V gave up 7 bases and J gave up 2 bases; unmatched junction bases: 8. In nucleotides, the CDR3 is TGTGCCAGCAAACAGGGGCCTTTAACCTACGAGCAGTACTTC. Translated, it gives CASKQGPLTYEQYF.